What follows describes a single T cell receptor (beta chain). Its antigen is currently unknown. This CDR3 spans 15 amino acids. Germline CDR1 is LNHDA and CDR2 is SQIVND (reference sequence). The V and J ends lost 7 bases and 5 bases, in that order; junction bases with no gene match: 7. Sequenced by immunoSEQ multiplex PCR; TCRdb stores in-frame clones only, minus some. The sample carries under 150,000 clones, 80% recorded once. Time point: week 11, during vaccination. In the vaccine, a single dose held 300 ug of the mutant IDH1 20-mer peptide, along with topical imiquimod. This sample was included in a study of a mutant IDH1 vaccine in newly diagnosed glioma. Study as a whole: Therapy received beforehand was radiotherapy, temozolomide, or both, with most patients given both.

Study results and limitations: Vaccine-induced responses were seen in 93.3% of patients, spanning several MHC alleles. Changes in top peripheral clonotypes did not appear linked to pseudoprogression.

The sequence came from a man aged 40-55 years with glioma. This rearrangement joins TRBV19 to TRBJ2-5; 13 bases agree with TRBD2. Sequences were derived from PBMCs, sampled from a glioma patient whose treatment included an IDH1 peptide vaccine. CDR3 sequence (DNA): TGTGCCAGTACCCCGGGACTAGCGGGAACTGAGACCCAGTACTTC. Its protein is CASTPGLAGTETQYF.